The source of this T cell receptor (beta chain) is a study of blood T cells in healthy people across ages. This CDR3 has 15 amino acids. CDR1 and CDR2 (germline): SNHLY, FYNNEI. Deletions cut 2 bases from V and 5 bases from J, with 13 bases between. With a J-beta primer mix and a sample-barcoded 5' primer, a second PCR ran roughly 6 to 11 cycles. Template switching added a 12-random-nucleotide identifier to every cDNA molecule. Each CDR3 protein is one row after TCRdb ran MiXCR on the 5' RACE reads. This sample carries approximately 1.5 million distinct CDR3 sequences, 42% of them seen once, and the ten largest clones take around 4%.

The chain is built from TRBV2 and TRBJ2-1; D possibly matches TRBD1 or TRBD2 (5 bases each). Sequenced: blood. The source is a woman under 30 in good health. CDR3 sequence (DNA): TGTGCCAGCAGTGAATGGGGACCCTATAACAATGAGCAGTTCTTC. This sequence encodes CASSEWGPYNNEQFF.